A single sample is the source of the 21 T cell receptor beta chains below, sequenced in a study of T cells of healthy individuals. TCRdb independently ran MiXCR on the 5' RACE reads; one entry per CDR3 protein. The profile covers around 83,000 distinct CDR3 sequences, with approximately 4.8% appearing a single time and about 7.5% taken by the ten largest. The receptors were sampled from a female donor in good health.

The chain recombines TRBV19 with TRBJ1-5; D is ambiguous. The CDR3 covers 15 residues. Germline CDR1 is LNHDA and CDR2 is SQIVND (reference sequence). Between the trimmed V and J ends, which lost 3 bases and 1 base, there was a span of 10 bases. CDR3 sequence: CASSIREDSNQPQHF. CDR3 bases: TGTGCCAGTAGTATTAGGGAGGACAGCAATCAGCCCCAGCATTTT.

This clonotype was counted at least ten times. The chain employs TRBV7-8 and TRBJ2-7; 7 bases line up with TRBD2. The length of the CDR3 is 11 residues. Unmatched junction bases numbered 3, after V lost 8 bases and J lost 5 bases. Germline-derived CDR1 and CDR2 are SGHVS and FQNEAQ. The CDR3 here is CASWAGDEQYF. CDR3 in DNA: TGTGCCAGCTGGGCGGGGGACGAGCAGTACTTC.

This clonotype was counted only a few times. The genes are TRBV4-2 and TRBJ1-5; maybe TRBD1 (5 bases). The germline CDR1 and CDR2 sequences are LGHNA and YNFKEQ. V dropped 3 bases and J dropped 7 bases, with 13 bases sitting between them. The CDR3 has 14 amino acids. CDR3 sequence reads: CASSQNRFEQPQHF. Written as DNA, the CDR3 is TGTGCCAGCAGCCAGAACAGGTTCGAGCAGCCCCAGCATTTT.

This clonotype has only a few counts. The chain has TRBV7-9 and TRBJ2-7, with D possibly called TRBD1 or TRBD2 (5 bases each). Trimming cost V 5 bases and J 8 bases, with 13 bases left between them. This CDR3 has 12 residues. Germline V CDR1 and CDR2: SEHNR, FQNEAQ (reference sequence). In DNA form, the CDR3 reads TGTGCCAGCAGCCGGGACCCGCACAAGCAGTACTTC. It codes for CASSRDPHKQYF.

This clonotype showed up many times. The V gene is TRBV4-1, the J gene TRBJ2-7; tentative D call: TRBD1 (5 bases). Germline assignment: CDR1 MGHRA and CDR2 YSYEKL. CDR3 length: 15 amino acids. V was trimmed by 1 base and J by 1 base, leaving 11 bases between them. CDR3 sequence (DNA): TGCGCCAGCAGCCAAGCTCCAGGGCTATCCTACGAGCAGTACTTC. It encodes CASSQAPGLSYEQYF.

This clonotype was seen repeatedly, ten times or more. This chain links TRBV7-9 with TRBJ1-2; D unresolved. The germline V gene has CDR1 SEHNR and CDR2 FQNEAQ (reference sequence). The CDR3 covers 14 residues. The V end was cut by 5 bases, the J end by 3 bases, with 13 bases between. For the CDR3, the DNA is TGTGCCAGCAGCCCCTGGGGAACCGACTATGGCTACACCTTC. This codes for CASSPWGTDYGYTF. Combining the CDR3 with reference TRBV7-9 and TRBJ1-2 gives the whole variable domain DTGVSQNPRHKITKRGQNVTFRCDPISEHNRLYWYRQTLGQGPEFLTYFQNEAQLEKSRLLSDRFSAERPKGSFSTLEIQRTEQGDSAMYLCASSPWGTDYGYTFGSGTRLTVV.

This clonotype was counted many times. Germline is not matched at one junction end, which may reflect a read error. The CDR3 DNA sequence: TGTGCCAGCGCACCGGGACAGGGGTACGAGCAGTACTTC. Its translation: CASAPGQGYEQYF. The chain couples TRBV18 to TRBJ2-7; 10 bases map to TRBD1. The germline V gene encodes CDR1 KGHSH and CDR2 LQKENI. The CDR3 length is 13 residues.

This clonotype occurred a few times. The V call is TRBV3-1, the J call TRBJ1-6; D is unclear. The CDR3 contains 15 residues. V shed 0 bases and J shed 8 bases, with 11 bases lying between them. CDR1 and CDR2 from the germline V gene are LGHDT and YNNKEL (reference sequence). CDR3 nucleotides: TGTGCCAGCAGCCAAGAGCGGTTTGGCCATTCACCCCTCCACTTT. Translated, it gives CASSQERFGHSPLHF.

The sample holds many counts of this clonotype. The rearrangement uses TRBV30 and TRBJ2-3; possibly TRBD2 for D (6 bases). Germline V gene sequence: CDR1 GTSNPN, CDR2 SVGIG (reference sequence). Trimming took off 4 bases at V and 5 bases at J, with 16 bases between the two ends. The length of the CDR3 is 14 residues. CDR3 amino acids: CAWTGGTSGDTQYF. The CDR3 DNA follows: TGTGCCTGGACCGGAGGGACTTCGGGAGATACGCAGTATTTT.

The chain has TRBV6-2 or TRBV6-3 and TRBJ1-5; D is ambiguous. Germline lookup yields CDR1 MNHEY and CDR2 SVGEGT. The CDR3 has 12 amino acids. V lost 6 bases, J lost 12 bases, and 15 bases lay in between. This chain's CDR3 is CASSGLDRNQHF. The CDR3, as DNA: TGTGCCAGCAGCGGTCTAGATAGGAACCAGCATTTT.

The sample holds many counts of this clonotype. This chain joins TRBV20-1 and TRBJ1-5, with D unclear. Germline V CDR1 and CDR2: DFQATT, SNEGSKA (reference sequence). V shed 6 bases and J shed 7 bases, with 16 bases lying between them. The CDR3 is made up of 13 amino acids. CDR3: CSALARPGQPQHF. For the CDR3, the DNA is TGCAGTGCCCTCGCCCGCCCAGGACAGCCCCAGCATTTT.

This clonotype has a handful of counts. The CDR3: CAISESILNQPQHF. DNA of the CDR3: TGTGCCATCAGTGAGTCGATCCTCAATCAGCCCCAGCATTTT. The chain uses TRBV10-3 and TRBJ1-5; D is undetermined. V was trimmed by 0 bases and J by 3 bases, leaving 6 bases between them. The germline V gene has CDR1 ENHRY and CDR2 SYGVKD. The CDR3 runs to 14 residues.

This clonotype turned up a few times. The chain carries TRBV24-1 and TRBJ2-1, with 9 bases that match TRBD1. CDR3 length: 18 residues. The V segment lost 4 bases and the J segment 3 bases; nucleotides outside the gene matches: 12. Germline CDR1 and CDR2: KGHDR and SFDVKD. CDR3 DNA sequence: TGTGCCACCAGTGAATTCCCAGAGCCGGGACAGGGCTACAATGAGCAGTTCTTC. This codes for CATSEFPEPGQGYNEQFF.

This clonotype was detected many times. The rearrangement links TRBV2 to TRBJ2-3; 9 bases are a match to TRBD1. This CDR3 is 15 amino acids long. The junction had 5 bases not matched to a gene; V was cut back by 1 base and J by 6 bases. Germline loops: CDR1 SNHLY, CDR2 FYNNEI. CDR3 sequence (DNA): TGTGCCAGCAGTGAAGGGACAGGGGAGGTGGATACGCAGTATTTT. Translating gives CASSEGTGEVDTQYF.

The chain uses TRBV5-4 and TRBJ1-1; unclear D gene. V was trimmed by 4 bases and J by 0 bases, leaving 19 bases between them. CDR1 and CDR2 from the germline V gene are SGHNT and YYREEE (reference sequence). The CDR3 length is 17 residues. The CDR3 DNA sequence: TGTGCCAGCAGCCCCGGGCCACCCCTTCTCATGAACACTGAAGCTTTCTTT. Translating it yields CASSPGPPLLMNTEAFF.

The sample holds many counts of this clonotype. The rearrangement joins TRBV7-2 to TRBJ2-1, with a weak D call TRBD2 (6 bases). The CDR3 has 13 amino acids. Looked up from germline, CDR1 is SGHTA and CDR2 is FQGNSA. V lost 0 bases, J lost 10 bases, and 10 bases lay in between. CDR3 DNA: TGTGCCAGCAGCTTAGCGCTGGGAGGAGAGCAGTTCTTC. Amino acid sequence: CASSLALGGEQFF.

CDR3 residues: CASPGQGTARGYTF. The CDR3 coding sequence is TGTGCGTCGCCGGGACAGGGGACCGCGCGAGGCTACACCTTC. This chain uses TRBV30 with TRBJ1-2; the match to TRBD1 covers 10 bases. Germline CDR1 is GTSNPN and CDR2 is SVGIG (reference sequence). The CDR3 has 14 amino acids.

This clonotype was observed many times. This chain uses TRBV6-5 with TRBJ1-2, with TRBD1 as a possible D gene (5 bases). The V end was cut by 2 bases, the J end by 4 bases, with 11 bases between. Germline loops: CDR1 MNHEY, CDR2 SVGAGI. This CDR3 is built from 14 residues. The CDR3 here is CASSYGRTLYGYTF. Written as DNA, the CDR3 is TGTGCCAGCAGTTACGGCCGGACACTCTATGGCTACACCTTC.

Ten or more counts support this clonotype. The chain joins TRBV6-5 to TRBJ1-2; the match to TRBD1 covers 7 bases. This CDR3 has 15 amino acids. The ends lost 5 bases at V and 4 bases at J; junction bases unmatched: 10. Germline-derived CDR1 and CDR2 are MNHEY and SVGAGI. The CDR3, as DNA: TGTGCCAGCAGTCCCTTCACAGGGGTATCCTATGGCTACACCTTC. Translation gives CASSPFTGVSYGYTF.

Only a few counts were recorded for this clonotype. The rearrangement joins TRBV7-2 to TRBJ1-1; D call uncertain. Between the trimmed V and J ends, which lost 4 bases and 6 bases, there was a span of 15 bases. Germline CDR1 reads SGHTA; CDR2 reads FQGNSA. This CDR3 has 14 amino acids. The CDR3 region is CASSSHSNRAEAFF. As DNA, the CDR3 is TGTGCCAGCAGCTCGCACTCGAATCGGGCTGAAGCTTTCTTT.

The table lists this clonotype with a few counts. J is TRBJ2-2 and V is TRBV12-3 or TRBV12-4; tentative D call: TRBD1 (6 bases). Deletions cut 6 bases from V and 2 bases from J, with 19 bases between. This CDR3 has 17 residues. Here the CDR3 reads CASSPPGQWPNTGELFF. CDR3 coding DNA: TGTGCCAGCAGCCCACCCGGACAGTGGCCCAACACCGGGGAGCTGTTTTTT.